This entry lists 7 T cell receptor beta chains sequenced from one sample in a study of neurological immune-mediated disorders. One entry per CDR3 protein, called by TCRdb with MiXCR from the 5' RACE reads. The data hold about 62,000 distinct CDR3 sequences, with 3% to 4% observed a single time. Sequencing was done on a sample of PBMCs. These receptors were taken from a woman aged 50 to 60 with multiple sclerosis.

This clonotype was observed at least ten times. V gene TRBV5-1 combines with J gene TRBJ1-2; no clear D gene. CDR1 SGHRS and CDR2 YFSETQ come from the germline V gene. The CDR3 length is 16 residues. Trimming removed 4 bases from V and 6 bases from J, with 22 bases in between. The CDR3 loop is CASSHTGQTLMDGYTF. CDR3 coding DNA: TGCGCCAGCAGCCATACCGGCCAGACCCTCATGGATGGCTACACCTTC.

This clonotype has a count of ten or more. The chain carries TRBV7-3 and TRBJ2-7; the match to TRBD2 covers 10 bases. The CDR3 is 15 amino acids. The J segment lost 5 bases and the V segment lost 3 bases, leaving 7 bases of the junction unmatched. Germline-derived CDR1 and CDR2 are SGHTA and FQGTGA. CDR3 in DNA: TGTGCCAGCAGCTTGGAAAGCGGGAGGGTCCACGAGCAGTACTTC. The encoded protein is CASSLESGRVHEQYF.

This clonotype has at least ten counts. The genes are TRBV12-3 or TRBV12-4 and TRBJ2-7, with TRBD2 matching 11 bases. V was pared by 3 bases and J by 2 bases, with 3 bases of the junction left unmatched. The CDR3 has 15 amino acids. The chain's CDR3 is CASSFLAGGTYEQYF. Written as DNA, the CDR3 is TGTGCCAGCAGTTTCCTAGCGGGAGGCACCTACGAGCAGTACTTC.

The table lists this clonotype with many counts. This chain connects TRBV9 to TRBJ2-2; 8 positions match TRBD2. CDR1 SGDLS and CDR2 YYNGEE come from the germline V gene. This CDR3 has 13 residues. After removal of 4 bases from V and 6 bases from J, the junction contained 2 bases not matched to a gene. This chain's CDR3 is CASSWGLAGELFF. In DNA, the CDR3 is TGTGCCAGCAGCTGGGGACTAGCCGGGGAGCTGTTTTTT.

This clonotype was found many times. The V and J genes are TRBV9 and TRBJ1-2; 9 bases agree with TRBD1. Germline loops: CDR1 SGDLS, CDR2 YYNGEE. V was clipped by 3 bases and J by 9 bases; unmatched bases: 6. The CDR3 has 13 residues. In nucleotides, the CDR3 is TGTGCCAGCAGCGGGACAGGGGAATATAGCTACACCTTC. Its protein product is CASSGTGEYSYTF.

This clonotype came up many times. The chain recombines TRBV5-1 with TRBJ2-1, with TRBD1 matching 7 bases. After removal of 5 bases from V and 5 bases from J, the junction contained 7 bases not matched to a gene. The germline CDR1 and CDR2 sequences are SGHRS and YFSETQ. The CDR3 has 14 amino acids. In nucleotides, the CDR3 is TGCGCCAGCAGATTAGACAGGGCGAACAATGAGCAGTTCTTC. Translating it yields CASRLDRANNEQFF.

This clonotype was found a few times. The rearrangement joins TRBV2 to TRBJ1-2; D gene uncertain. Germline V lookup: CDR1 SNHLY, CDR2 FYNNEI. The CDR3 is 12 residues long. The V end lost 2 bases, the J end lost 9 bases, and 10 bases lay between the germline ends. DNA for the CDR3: TGTGCCAGCAGTGAATCCAGCGGCCGCTACACCTTC. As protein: CASSESSGRYTF.